This TCR beta chain was retrieved from a study of Graves' ophthalmopathy and Graves' hyperthyroidism. This clonotype was seen at least ten times. CDR1 and CDR2 from the germline V gene are SGHAT and FQDESV (reference sequence). The ends were cut back, 2 bases at V and 6 bases at J, with 17 bases in the middle. The CDR3 spans 15 residues. RNA transcripts were the template, and TCR beta CDR3 regions were amplified from them. RT-PCR with HTBI primers came first, then second-round multiplex PCR. TCRdb used MiXCR to reprocess the multiplex PCR reads, holding one entry per CDR3 protein. The sample lists roughly 380,000 distinct CDR3 sequences; less than 20% were seen once. Aged 18 to 65, hyperthyroidism patients had been newly diagnosed, with under 2 months' duration. Among the exclusions were patients with other autoimmune diseases, uncontrolled infections, pregnancy or lactation.

The clonotype was recovered from a woman aged 18 to 35 with stable Graves' hyperthyroidism. The V call is TRBV11-1, the J call TRBJ2-7, with unresolved D. Sequencing input: peripheral blood. DNA of the CDR3: TGTGCCAGCAGCTTAATAGACATTGGGTACAGCGAGCAGTACTTC. It translates to CASSLIDIGYSEQYF.